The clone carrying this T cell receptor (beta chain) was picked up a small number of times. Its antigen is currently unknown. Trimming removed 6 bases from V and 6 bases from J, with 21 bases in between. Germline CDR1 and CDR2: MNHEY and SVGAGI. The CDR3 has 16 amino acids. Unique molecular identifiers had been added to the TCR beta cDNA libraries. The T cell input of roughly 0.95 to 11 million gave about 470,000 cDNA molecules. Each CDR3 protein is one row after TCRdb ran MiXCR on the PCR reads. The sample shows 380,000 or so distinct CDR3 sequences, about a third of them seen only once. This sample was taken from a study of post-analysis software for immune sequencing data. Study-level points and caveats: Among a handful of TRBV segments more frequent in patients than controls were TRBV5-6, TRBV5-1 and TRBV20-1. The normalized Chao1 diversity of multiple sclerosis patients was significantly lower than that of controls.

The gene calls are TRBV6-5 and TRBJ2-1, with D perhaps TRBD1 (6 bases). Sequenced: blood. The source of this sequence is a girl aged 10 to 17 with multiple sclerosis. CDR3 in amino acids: CASRGTTGYLANEQFF. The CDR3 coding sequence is TGTGCCAGCAGGGGGACAACAGGGTATTTAGCCAATGAGCAGTTCTTC.